This TCR beta chain was captured in a study of T cells after yellow fever vaccination. Study-wide background: Investigators used CD3, CD45RA, CCR7 and CD95 to sort the EM, EMRA, CM and Tscm memory subsets. Study-wide points: Detected again after the booster were most primary-vaccination clones, at 95% to 98% CD4 and 80% to 90% CD8. Almost all vaccine-responding clonotypes could not be detected on day 0 in sorted memory subsets.

This clonotype has only a few counts. 5'RACE template switching added a universal primer site and UMIs to TCR cDNA. One entry per CDR3 protein results from TCRdb running MiXCR on the 5' RACE reads. The table lists about 58,000 distinct CDR3 sequences, 5.5% to 6% of them singletons. V lost 5 bases and J lost 2, with 13 bases in between. Germline CDR1 is SEHNR and CDR2 is FQNEAQ (reference sequence). CDR3 length: 14 amino acids. The genes are TRBV7-9 and TRBJ2-7; D tentatively reads TRBD1 or TRBD2 (5 bases each). This clonotype originated in a young man who received the YFV17D yellow fever vaccine. The material was PBMCs, either bulk or a sorted T-cell subset (CD4+, CD8+, memory, or dextramer-sorted; not recorded which), obtained on the day of the yellow fever booster vaccination. CDR3 amino acids: CASSHGTDTYEQYV. CDR3 bases: TGTGCCAGCAGCCACGGGACGGACACCTACGAGCAGTACGTC.